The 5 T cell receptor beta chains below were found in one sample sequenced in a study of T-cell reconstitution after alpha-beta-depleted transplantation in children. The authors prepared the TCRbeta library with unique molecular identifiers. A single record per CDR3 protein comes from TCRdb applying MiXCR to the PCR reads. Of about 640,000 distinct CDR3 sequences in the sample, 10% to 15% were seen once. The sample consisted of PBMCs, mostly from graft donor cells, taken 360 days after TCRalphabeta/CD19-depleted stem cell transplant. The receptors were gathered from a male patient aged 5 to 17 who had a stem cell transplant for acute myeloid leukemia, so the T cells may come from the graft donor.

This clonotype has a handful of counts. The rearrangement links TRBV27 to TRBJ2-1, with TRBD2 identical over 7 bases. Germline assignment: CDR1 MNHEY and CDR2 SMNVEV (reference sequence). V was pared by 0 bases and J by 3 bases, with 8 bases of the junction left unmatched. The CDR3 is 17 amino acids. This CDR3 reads CASSLSDPSGFYNEQFF. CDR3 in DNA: TGTGCCAGCAGTTTATCTGATCCTAGCGGCTTCTACAATGAGCAGTTCTTC.

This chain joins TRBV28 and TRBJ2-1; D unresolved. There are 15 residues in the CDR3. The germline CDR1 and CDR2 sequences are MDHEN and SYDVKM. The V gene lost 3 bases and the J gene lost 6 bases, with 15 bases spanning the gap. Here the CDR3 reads CASSLGISLGNEQFF. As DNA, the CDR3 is TGTGCCAGCAGTTTGGGGATTAGTTTGGGCAATGAGCAGTTCTTC.

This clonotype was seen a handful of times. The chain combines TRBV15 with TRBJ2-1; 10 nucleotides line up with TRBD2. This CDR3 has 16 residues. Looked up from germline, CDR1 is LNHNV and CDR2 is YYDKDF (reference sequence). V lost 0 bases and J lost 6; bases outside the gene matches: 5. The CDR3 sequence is CATSREGLATSNEQFF. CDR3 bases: TGTGCCACCAGCAGAGAGGGACTAGCGACCTCCAATGAGCAGTTCTTC. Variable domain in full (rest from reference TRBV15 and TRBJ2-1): DAMVIQNPRYQVTQFGKPVTLSCSQTLNHNVMYWYQQKSSQAPKLLFHYYDKDFNNEADTPDNFQSRRPNTSFCFLDIRSPGLGDTAMYLCATSREGLATSNEQFFGPGTRLTVL.

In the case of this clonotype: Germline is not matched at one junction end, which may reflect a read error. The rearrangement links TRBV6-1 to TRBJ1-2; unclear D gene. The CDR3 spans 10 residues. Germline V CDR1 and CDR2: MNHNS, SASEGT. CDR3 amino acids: CASSEVRVLF. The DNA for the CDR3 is TGTGCCAGCAGTGAAGTTAGGGTACTCTTC.

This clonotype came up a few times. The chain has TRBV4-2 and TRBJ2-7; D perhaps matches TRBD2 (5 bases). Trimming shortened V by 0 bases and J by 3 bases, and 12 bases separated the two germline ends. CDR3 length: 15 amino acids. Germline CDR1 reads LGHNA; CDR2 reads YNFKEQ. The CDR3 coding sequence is TGTGCCAGCAGCCAAGAAGGACTGATAGTCTACGAGCAGTACTTC. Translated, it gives CASSQEGLIVYEQYF.